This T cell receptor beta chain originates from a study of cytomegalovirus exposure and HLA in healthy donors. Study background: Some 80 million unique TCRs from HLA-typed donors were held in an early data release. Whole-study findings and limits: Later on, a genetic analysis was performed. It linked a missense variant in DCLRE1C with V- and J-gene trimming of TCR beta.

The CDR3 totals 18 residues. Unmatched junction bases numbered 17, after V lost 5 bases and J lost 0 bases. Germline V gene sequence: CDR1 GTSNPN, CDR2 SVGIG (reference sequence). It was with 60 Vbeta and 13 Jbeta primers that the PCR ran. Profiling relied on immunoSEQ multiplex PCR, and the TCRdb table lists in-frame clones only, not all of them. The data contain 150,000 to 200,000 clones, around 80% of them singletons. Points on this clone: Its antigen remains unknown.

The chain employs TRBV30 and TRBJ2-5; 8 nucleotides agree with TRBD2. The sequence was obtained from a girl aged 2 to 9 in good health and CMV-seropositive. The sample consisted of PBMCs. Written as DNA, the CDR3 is TGTGCCTGGGGTGGGGGGACTAGGGGGAATTGGTACCAAGAGACCCAGTACTTC. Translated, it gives CAWGGGTRGNWYQETQYF. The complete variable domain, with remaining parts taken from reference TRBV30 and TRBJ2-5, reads SQTIHQWPATLVQPVGSPLSLECTVEGTSNPNLYWYRQAAGRGLQLLFYSVGIGQISSEVPQNLSASRPQDRQFILSSKKLLLSDSGFYLCAWGGGTRGNWYQETQYFGPGTRLLVL.